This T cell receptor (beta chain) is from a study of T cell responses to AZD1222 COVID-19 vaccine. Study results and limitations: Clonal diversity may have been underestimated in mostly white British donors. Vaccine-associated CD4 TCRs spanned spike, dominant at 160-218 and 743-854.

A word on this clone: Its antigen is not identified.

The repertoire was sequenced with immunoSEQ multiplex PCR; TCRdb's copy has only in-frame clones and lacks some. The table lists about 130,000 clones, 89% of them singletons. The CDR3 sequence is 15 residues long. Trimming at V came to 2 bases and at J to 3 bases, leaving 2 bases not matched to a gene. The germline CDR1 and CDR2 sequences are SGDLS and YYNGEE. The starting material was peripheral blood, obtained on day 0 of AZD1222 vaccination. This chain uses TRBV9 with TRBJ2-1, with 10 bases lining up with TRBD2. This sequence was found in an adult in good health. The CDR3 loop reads CASSVTSGNYNEQFF. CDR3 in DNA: TGTGCCAGCAGCGTCACTAGCGGGAACTACAATGAGCAGTTCTTC.